This is a list of T cell receptor beta chains from one sample in a study of cytomegalovirus exposure and HLA in healthy donors. Here immunoSEQ multiplex PCR was the method, and the copy in TCRdb shows in-frame clones only, minus some. The sample shows 200,000 to 250,000 clones, just under 80% of them seen only once. The specimen sequenced was PBMCs. The receptor set was obtained from a boy younger than 18 in good health and CMV-seronegative. The CDR3 runs from the conserved cysteine through the conserved F or W.

v_call	j_call	cdr3_aa
TRBV30	TRBJ1-5	CAWGLTSNQPQHF
TRBV7-9	TRBJ2-5	CASSLLAGANGETQYF
TRBV29-1	TRBJ1-6	CSVPGTGGSPLHF
TRBV30	TRBJ1-1	CASTGRRANTEAFF
TRBV11-3	TRBJ1-3	CASSLEYSGNTIYF
TRBV5-1	TRBJ2-7	CASSLGQASYEQYF
TRBV30	TRBJ2-3	CAWSVGGTDTQYF
TRBV11-2	TRBJ2-3	CASSLVFRRAGVSTDTQYF
TRBV4-2	TRBJ2-7	CASSQAGTSGYEQYF
TRBV6-1	TRBJ2-5	CASSERGYQETQYF
TRBV5-5	TRBJ1-2	CASSLAGGPFYGYTF
TRBV11-3	TRBJ2-3	CASSWEVLGDTQYF
TRBV10-3	TRBJ2-5	CAIRRTSGSLETQYF
TRBV5-6	TRBJ2-7	CASSTTGQQEQYF
TRBV11-2	TRBJ2-1	CASSLALTGTGGVYEQFF
TRBV13	TRBJ2-7	CASSLGLAGSSYEQYF
TRBV4-2	TRBJ2-3	CASSNRLAGSSDTQYF
TRBV6-1	TRBJ2-5	CASSLLAGSQETQYF
TRBV6-1	TRBJ2-3	CASSGTSGGVRTDTQYF
TRBV30	TRBJ2-7	CALQNRERSLYEQYF
TRBV19	TRBJ1-5	CASSNNRGSNQPQHF
TRBV14	TRBJ1-1	CASSQRQGAMAFF
TRBV30	TRBJ2-7	CAWSGQLEVYEQYF
TRBV19	TRBJ2-1	CASSIGLHNEQFF
TRBV29-1	TRBJ2-7	CSVEDWATYEQYF
TRBV10-2	TRBJ1-1	CASSAQPTNTEAFF
TRBV7-9	TRBJ1-2	CASSLGVVDYGYTF
TRBV30	TRBJ2-7	CALRDSFPREQYF
TRBV20-1	TRBJ1-2	CSARGTGDYTF
TRBV13	TRBJ1-2	CASTTTPAGGGIGYTF
TRBV11-3	TRBJ2-7	CASSLEGQGPVEQYF
TRBV10-3	TRBJ2-1	CAISENPSGNEQFF
TRBV5-1	TRBJ2-1	CATGTGLYNEQFF
TRBV14	TRBJ1-3	CASSQGQYFGNTIYF
TRBV11-2	TRBJ2-7	CASSPQYEQYF
TRBV19	TRBJ2-5	CASMGLAEQETQYF
TRBV19	TRBJ1-5	CASSPRQGGSSFQPQHF
TRBV2	TRBJ2-2	CASRSGTNTGELFF
TRBV5-6	TRBJ1-4	CASSSLQGTNEKLFF
TRBV2	TRBJ1-1	CASSTGGSTEAFF
TRBV7-8	TRBJ1-2	CASSGLRTGGGYTF
TRBV2	TRBJ1-1	CASSGEGSTEAFF
TRBV6-6	TRBJ1-3	CASSYSSSGNTIYF
TRBV12-2	TRBJ2-3	CASRLPSPGLELF
TRBV25-1	TRBJ1-2	CASSGEPGQMNYGYTF
TRBV4-1	TRBJ2-5	CASSQEKVGRHQETQYF
TRBV10-1	TRBJ2-7	CASAGQETYEQYF
TRBV6-5	TRBJ2-5	CASNFPGQKETQYF
TRBV7-9	TRBJ1-2	CASSLTGGGYGYTF
TRBV19	TRBJ1-1	CASRTQLQENTEAFF
TRBV2	TRBJ1-1	CASSPRQGANTEAFF
TRBV6-1	TRBJ2-5	CASTEAGNQETQYF
TRBV2	TRBJ1-5	CASSEWGGQPQHF